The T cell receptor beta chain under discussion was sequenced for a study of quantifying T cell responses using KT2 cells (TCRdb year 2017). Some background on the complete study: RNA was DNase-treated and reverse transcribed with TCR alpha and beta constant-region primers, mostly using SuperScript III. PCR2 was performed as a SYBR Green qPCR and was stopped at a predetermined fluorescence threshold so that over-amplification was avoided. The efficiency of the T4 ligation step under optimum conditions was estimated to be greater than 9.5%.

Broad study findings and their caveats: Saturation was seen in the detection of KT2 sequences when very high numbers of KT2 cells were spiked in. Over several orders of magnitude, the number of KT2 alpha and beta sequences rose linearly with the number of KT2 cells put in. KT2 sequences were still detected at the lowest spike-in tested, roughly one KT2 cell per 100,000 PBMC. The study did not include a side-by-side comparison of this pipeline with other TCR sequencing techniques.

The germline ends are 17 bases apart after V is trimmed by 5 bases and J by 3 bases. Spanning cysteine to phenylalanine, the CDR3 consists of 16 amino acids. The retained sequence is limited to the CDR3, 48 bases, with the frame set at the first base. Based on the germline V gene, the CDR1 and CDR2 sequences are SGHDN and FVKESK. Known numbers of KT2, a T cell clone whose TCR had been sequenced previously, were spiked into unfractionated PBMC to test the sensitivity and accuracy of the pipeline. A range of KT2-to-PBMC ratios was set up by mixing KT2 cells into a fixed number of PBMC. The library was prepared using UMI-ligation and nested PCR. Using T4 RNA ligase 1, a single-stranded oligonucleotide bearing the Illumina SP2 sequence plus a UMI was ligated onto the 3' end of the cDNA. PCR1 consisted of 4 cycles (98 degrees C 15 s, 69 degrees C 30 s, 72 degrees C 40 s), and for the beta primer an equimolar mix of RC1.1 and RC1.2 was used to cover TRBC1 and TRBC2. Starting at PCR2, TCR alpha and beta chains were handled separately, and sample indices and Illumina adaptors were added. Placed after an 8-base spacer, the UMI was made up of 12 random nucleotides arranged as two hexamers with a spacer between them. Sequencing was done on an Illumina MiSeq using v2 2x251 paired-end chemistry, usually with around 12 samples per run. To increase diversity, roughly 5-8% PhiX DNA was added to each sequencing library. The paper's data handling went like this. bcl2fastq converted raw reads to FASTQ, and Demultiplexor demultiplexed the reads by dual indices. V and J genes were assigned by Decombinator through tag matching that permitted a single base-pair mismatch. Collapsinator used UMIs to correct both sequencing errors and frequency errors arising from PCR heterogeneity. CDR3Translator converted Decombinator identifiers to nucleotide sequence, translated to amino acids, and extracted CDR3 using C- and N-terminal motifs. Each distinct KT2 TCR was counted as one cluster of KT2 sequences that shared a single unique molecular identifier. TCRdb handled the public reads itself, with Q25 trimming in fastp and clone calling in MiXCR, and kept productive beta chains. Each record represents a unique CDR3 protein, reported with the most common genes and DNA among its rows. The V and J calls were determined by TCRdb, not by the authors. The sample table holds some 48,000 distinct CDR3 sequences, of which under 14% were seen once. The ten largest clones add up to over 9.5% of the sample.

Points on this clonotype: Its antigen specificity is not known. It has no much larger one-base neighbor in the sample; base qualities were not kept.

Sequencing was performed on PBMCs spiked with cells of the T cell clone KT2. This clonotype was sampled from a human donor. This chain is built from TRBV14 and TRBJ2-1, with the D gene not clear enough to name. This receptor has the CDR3 CASSSLPESLYNEQFF. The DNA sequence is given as TGTGCCAGCAGCTCACTCCCCGAGTCTCTCTACAATGAGCAGTTCTTC.